This TCR beta chain was retrieved from a study of human thymus T cells. Findings of the study overall: An apparent bias in V and J gene usage was seen in thymic and blood repertoires.

After removal of 3 bases from V and 4 bases from J, the junction contained 6 bases not matched to a gene. The CDR3 is 16 residues long. Germline V lookup: CDR1 MNHEY, CDR2 SMNVEV (reference sequence). A roughly 0.45-1 mL peripheral blood aliquot was taken intraoperatively from four of eight donors. All available leukocytes, rather than a set cell count, yielded the blood DNA. Clones were sequenced by immunoSEQ multiplex PCR, and TCRdb holds only the in-frame ones, with some missing. The repertoire includes 40,000 to 45,000 clones, nearly 95% of them detected once, and around 0.12% sits in the top ten. Regarding this clone: Antigen specificity is unknown.

This chain connects TRBV27 to TRBJ1-4, with 9 bases that match TRBD1. This clonotype was sampled from a boy in the first two years of life with a congenital heart defect but otherwise immunologically healthy. The specimen was blood. This chain's CDR3 is CASSFYRGLNNEKLFF. The CDR3 DNA reads TGTGCCAGCAGTTTTTACAGGGGGCTTAATAATGAAAAACTGTTTTTT. The entire variable domain, with the rest obtained from reference TRBV27 and TRBJ1-4, is as follows: EAQVTQNPRYLITVTGKKLTVTCSQNMNHEYMSWYRQDPGLGLRQIYYSMNVEVTDKGDVPEGYKVSRKEKRNFPLILESPSPNQTSLYFCASSFYRGLNNEKLFFGSGTQLSVL.